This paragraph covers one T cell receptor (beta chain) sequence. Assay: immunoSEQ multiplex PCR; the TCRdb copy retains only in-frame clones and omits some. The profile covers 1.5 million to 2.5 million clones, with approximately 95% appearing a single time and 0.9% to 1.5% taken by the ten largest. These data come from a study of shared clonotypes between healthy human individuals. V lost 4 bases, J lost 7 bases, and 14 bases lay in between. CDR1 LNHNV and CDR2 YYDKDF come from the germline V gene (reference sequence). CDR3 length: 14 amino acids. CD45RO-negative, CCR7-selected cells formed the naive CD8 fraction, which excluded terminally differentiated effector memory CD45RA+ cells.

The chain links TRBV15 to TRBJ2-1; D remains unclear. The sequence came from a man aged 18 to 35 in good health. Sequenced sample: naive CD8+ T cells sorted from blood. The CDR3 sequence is CATSISGSTNEQFF. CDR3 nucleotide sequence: TGTGCCACCAGCATTTCGGGCAGTACAAATGAGCAGTTCTTC.